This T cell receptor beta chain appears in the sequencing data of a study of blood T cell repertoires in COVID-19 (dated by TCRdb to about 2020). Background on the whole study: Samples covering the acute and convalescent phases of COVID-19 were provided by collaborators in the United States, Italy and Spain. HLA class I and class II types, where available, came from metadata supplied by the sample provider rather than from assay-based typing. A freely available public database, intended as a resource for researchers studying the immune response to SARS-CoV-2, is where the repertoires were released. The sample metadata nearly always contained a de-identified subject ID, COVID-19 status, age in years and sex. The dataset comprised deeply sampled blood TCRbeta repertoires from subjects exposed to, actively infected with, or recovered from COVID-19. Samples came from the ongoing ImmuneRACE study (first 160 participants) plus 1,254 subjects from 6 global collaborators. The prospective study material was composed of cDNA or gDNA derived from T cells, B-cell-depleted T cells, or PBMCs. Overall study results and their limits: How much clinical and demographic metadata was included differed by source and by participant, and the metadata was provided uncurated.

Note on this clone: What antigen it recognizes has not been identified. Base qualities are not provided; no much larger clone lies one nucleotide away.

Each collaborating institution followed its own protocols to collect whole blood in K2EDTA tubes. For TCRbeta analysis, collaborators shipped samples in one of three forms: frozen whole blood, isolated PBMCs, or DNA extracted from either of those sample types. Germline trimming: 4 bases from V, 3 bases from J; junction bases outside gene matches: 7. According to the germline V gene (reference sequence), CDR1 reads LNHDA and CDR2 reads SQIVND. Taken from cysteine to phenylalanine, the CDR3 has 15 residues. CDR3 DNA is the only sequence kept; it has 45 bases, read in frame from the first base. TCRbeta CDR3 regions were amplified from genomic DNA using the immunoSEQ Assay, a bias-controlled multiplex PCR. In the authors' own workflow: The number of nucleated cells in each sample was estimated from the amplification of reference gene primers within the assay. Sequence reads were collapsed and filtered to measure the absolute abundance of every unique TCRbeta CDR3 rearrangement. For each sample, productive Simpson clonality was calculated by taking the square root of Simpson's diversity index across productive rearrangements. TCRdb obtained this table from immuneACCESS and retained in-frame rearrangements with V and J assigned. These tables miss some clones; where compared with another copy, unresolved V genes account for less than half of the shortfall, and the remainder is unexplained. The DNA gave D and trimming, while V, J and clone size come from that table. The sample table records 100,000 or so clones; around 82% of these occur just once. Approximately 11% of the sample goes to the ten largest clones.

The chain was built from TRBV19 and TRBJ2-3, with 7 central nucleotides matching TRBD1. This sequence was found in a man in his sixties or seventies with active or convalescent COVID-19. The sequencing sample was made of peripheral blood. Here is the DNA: TGTGCCAGTAGTACCCAGGGGGATGTGACAGATACGCAGTATTTT. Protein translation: CASSTQGDVTDTQYF.